The rows below give T cell receptor beta chains drawn from one sample of a study of shared clonotypes between healthy human individuals. Repertoires were generated with immunoSEQ multiplex PCR, while TCRdb's copy carries only in-frame clones and drops some. The sample includes some 2,000,000 clones, approximately 95% of them seen just once. Sequenced material: naive CD4+ T cells sorted from blood. The receptors were gathered from a man aged 18-30 years in good health. Each CDR3 is given with its conserved first and last residue. D genes are given only for firm matches. Part of the rows lack a size; the others show once, few, many or a class for expanded clones.

cdr3_length j_call clone_size v_call d_call cdr3_nt cdr3_aa
12 TRBJ1-1 many TRBV11-2 - TGTGCCAGCAGAGAACTTAGTAGGGGAGCTTTCTTT CASRELSRGAFF
15 TRBJ1-1 - TRBV6-1 TRBD1 TGTGCCAGCAGTCTAAGGACAGGGTCTAACACTGAAGCTTTCTTT CASSLRTGSNTEAFF
15 TRBJ2-5 - TRBV6-5 TRBD1 TGTGCCAGCAGTCAAGGACAGGTAGTGGCAGAGACCCAGTACTTC CASSQGQVVAETQYF
13 TRBJ2-4 - TRBV2 - TGTGCCAGCCGGGAACAGGGAGGGAACATTCAGTACTTC CASREQGGNIQYF
15 TRBJ2-7 - TRBV28 TRBD1 TGTGCCAGCAGTCTCCGGGACAGGGGTATCTACGAGCAGTACTTC CASSLRDRGIYEQYF
17 TRBJ2-1 - TRBV29-1 TRBD2 TGCAGCGTTGAAGAGGCTAGCGGGAGGATCACCTACAATGAGCAGTTCTTC CSVEEASGRITYNEQFF
16 TRBJ2-5 - TRBV18 TRBD2 TGTGCCAGCTCACCACCGGGACTAGCGGGCCAAGAGACCCAGTACTTC CASSPPGLAGQETQYF
15 TRBJ1-2 - TRBV7-9 - TGTGCCAGCAGCTTAGCAGGTGGCTCGATCTATGGCTACACCTTC CASSLAGGSIYGYTF
14 TRBJ2-1 - TRBV6-5 TRBD2 TGTGCCAGCAGACTAGCGGGGACCTACAATGAGCAGTTCTTC CASRLAGTYNEQFF
13 TRBJ2-1 once TRBV10-1 - TGCGCCAGCAGTGAGTCGTTAGTTGATGAGCAGTTCTTC CASSESLVDEQFF
14 TRBJ2-2 - TRBV6-5 TRBD1 TGTGCCAGCAGTTACAAGACAGGGCTCGGGGAGCTGTTTTTT CASSYKTGLGELFF
16 TRBJ2-3 once TRBV4-3 TRBD2 TGCGCCAGCAGCCAAGCATTAGCGGGAGGGGCAAATACGCAGTATTTT CASSQALAGGANTQYF
14 TRBJ2-7 - TRBV4-1 - TGCGCCAGCAGCCAAGACCTGCAAGGGCTTGCGCAGTACTTC CASSQDLQGLAQYF
15 TRBJ2-2 - TRBV18 - TGTGCCAGCTCACCGCGATCGGGGAACACCGGGGAGCTGTTTTTT CASSPRSGNTGELFF
16 TRBJ2-3 - TRBV18 - TGTGCCAGCTCACCTTGGAGGGTGGGGGACACAGATACGCAGTATTTT CASSPWRVGDTDTQYF
13 TRBJ1-6 - TRBV6-5 - TGTGCCAGCAGTCCAGGGGTAGGCTCACCCCTCCACTTT CASSPGVGSPLHF
15 TRBJ1-2 few TRBV6-5 - TGTGCCAGCAGACCCCCTCCGGGACGAGGCTATGGCTACACCTTC CASRPPPGRGYGYTF
12 TRBJ2-7 once TRBV10-1 - TGCGCCAGCAGCGCAAAGGGAGGCGAGCAGTACTTC CASSAKGGEQYF
15 TRBJ2-4 - TRBV30 - TGTGCCTGGGTCGTGGAGGGTCAGGCCAAAAACATTCAGTACTTC CAWVVEGQAKNIQYF
17 TRBJ2-5 - TRBV5-1 TRBD2 TGCGCCAGCAGCCCCGGGGGTCTAGCGGGGTCCCAAGAGACCCAGTACTTC CASSPGGLAGSQETQYF
15 TRBJ2-1 - TRBV6-5 - TGTGCCAGCACCCGGGACTTTTTAACGTTGAATGAGCAGTTCTTC CASTRDFLTLNEQFF
12 TRBJ2-7 - TRBV6-5 TRBD1 TGTGCCAGCAGAACTACAGGGGGCCTGCAGTACTTC CASRTTGGLQYF
11 TRBJ1-6 - TRBV7-8 - TGTGCCAGCACCCATGGAGCACCCCTCCACTTT CASTHGAPLHF
13 TRBJ1-5 - TRBV6-1 - TGTGCCAGCACTGGGGTAAACAATCAGCCCCAGCATTTT CASTGVNNQPQHF
12 TRBJ2-5 - TRBV25-1 TRBD1 TGTGCCAGCCGTCCCGGGACAGGGATCCAGTACTTC CASRPGTGIQYF
15 TRBJ1-4 - TRBV5-1 - TGCGCCAGCAGCCCCGGGGCTTCCGGCAATGAAAAACTGTTTTTT CASSPGASGNEKLFF
15 TRBJ1-1 - TRBV2 - TGTGCCAGCAGATACGAGGGACCAATGAACACTGAAGCTTTCTTT CASRYEGPMNTEAFF
14 TRBJ1-2 once TRBV28 - TGTGCCAGCAGTCTTTGGGAAGGGGGACATGGCTACACCTTC CASSLWEGGHGYTF
14 TRBJ2-2 - TRBV4-3 - TGCGCCAGCAGCCAAGAACCCGCTACCGGGGAGCTGTTTTTT CASSQEPATGELFF
14 TRBJ1-5 - TRBV4-1 - TGCGCCAGCAGCCAAGAACAGAGCAATCAGCCCCAGCATTTT CASSQEQSNQPQHF
15 TRBJ1-5 once TRBV6-6 - TGTGCCAGCAGTAATCCCGGGATTTTGATTCAGCCCCAGCATTTT CASSNPGILIQPQHF
11 TRBJ1-2 - TRBV30 TRBD1 TGTGCCTGGAGTGGGGAGGACAGGCCTCACTTC CAWSGEDRPHF
14 TRBJ2-1 - TRBV2 TRBD2 TGTGCCAGCAGCGGACTAGCGGGGCGAAATGAGCAGTTCTTC CASSGLAGRNEQFF
14 TRBJ1-5 once TRBV6-1 TRBD1 TGTGCCAGCAGGGAGACAGGGGCAGGTCAGCCCCAGCATTTT CASRETGAGQPQHF
13 TRBJ2-5 - TRBV19 - TGTGCCAGTAGTATCTGGCAGGGAGAGACCCAGTACTTC CASSIWQGETQYF
20 TRBJ2-2 once TRBV13 TRBD2 TGTGCCAGCAGCGGAGCAGCCTGGGGACTAGCGGGGGCCAATACCGGGGAGCTGTTTTTT CASSGAAWGLAGANTGELFF
18 TRBJ2-7 - TRBV6-1 TRBD2 TGTGCCAGCAGTGAAAGGGCGACTAGCCCGCCGAATCACTACGAGCAGTACTTC CASSERATSPPNHYEQYF
12 TRBJ1-2 - TRBV29-1 - TGCAGCGTTGAATCGACATCTTCAGGCTACACCTTC CSVESTSSGYTF
15 TRBJ2-7 - TRBV7-2 - TGTGCCAGCAGCTACCAGACAGGTTCCTCCTACGAGCAGTACTTC CASSYQTGSSYEQYF
15 TRBJ2-7 - TRBV10-1 TRBD2 TGCGCCAGCAGTAATGGACTAGCGGTGACCTACGAGCAGTACTTC CASSNGLAVTYEQYF
16 TRBJ2-1 - TRBV6-5 TRBD2 TGTGCCAGCAGTTCCCCGGGGACTAGCGGTTACAATGAGCAGTTCTTC CASSSPGTSGYNEQFF
12 TRBJ1-6 - TRBV18 - TGTGCCAGCTCACCGCAGGGGCTGTCCCTCCACTTT CASSPQGLSLHF
14 TRBJ1-1 - TRBV15 - TGTGCCACCAGCAGACCAGGGCGGAACACTGAAGCTTTCTTT CATSRPGRNTEAFF